This passage covers 7 T cell receptor beta chains from one sample sequenced in a study of blood T cells in healthy people across ages. Through a sample-barcoded 5' primer and a J-beta primer mix, a second PCR was run for roughly 6 to 11 cycles. TCRdb passed the 5' RACE reads through MiXCR, listing each CDR3 protein once. The sample has about 590,000 distinct CDR3 sequences, approximately 30% seen once. What was sequenced was blood. These receptors were collected from a woman older than 75 in good health.

The table lists this clonotype with many counts. The chain uses TRBV3-1 and TRBJ1-2; D call uncertain. Germline V gives CDR1 LGHDT, CDR2 YNNKEL (reference sequence). The CDR3 runs 12 residues. V shed 4 bases and J shed 8 bases, with 11 bases lying between them. DNA of the CDR3: TGTGCCAGCAGCCTGGAGGGAATGGGCTACACCTTC. Its translation: CASSLEGMGYTF.

V is TRBV7-2 and J is TRBJ2-2; D might be TRBD2 (5 bases). The CDR3 runs to 16 residues. Germline V gene lookup returns CDR1 SGHTA and CDR2 FQGNSA. V was clipped by 4 bases and J by 6 bases, with 18 bases between them. CDR3: CASSSRTALGSGELFF. Written as DNA, the CDR3 is TGTGCCAGCAGCTCTCGGACTGCTCTGGGGTCCGGGGAGCTGTTTTTT. The full variable domain, with the rest looked up from reference TRBV7-2 and TRBJ2-2, is GAGVSQSPSNKVTEKGKDVELRCDPISGHTALYWYRQSLGQGLEFLIYFQGNSAPDKSGLPSDRFSAERTGGSVSTLTIQRTQQEDSAVYLCASSSRTALGSGELFFGEGSRLTVL.

V usage is TRBV12-3 or TRBV12-4 and J usage is TRBJ2-2; either TRBD1 or TRBD2 may supply D (5 bases each). This CDR3 is 14 amino acids long. The V end was cut by 6 bases, the J end by 5 bases, with 13 bases between. The CDR3 DNA reads as TGTGCCAGCAGCCCGGGGCGATTTACCGGGGAGCTGTTTTTT. This codes for CASSPGRFTGELFF.

Of note for this clonotype: A read error may be the cause here, since a much bigger clone is one base away. V usage is TRBV5-1 and J usage is TRBJ2-1; TRBD1 is a possible D gene (7 bases). Trimming took 7 bases from V and 2 from J, leaving 19 bases between them. The CDR3 length is 16 residues. The germline V gene has CDR1 SGHRS and CDR2 YFSETQ. DNA for the CDR3: TGCGCCAGCGCTCTGGAGGGGGCATACGCCTACAATGAGCAGTTCTTC. The encoded protein is CASALEGAYAYNEQFF.

This clonotype was seen at least ten times. The chain links TRBV29-1 to TRBJ1-2; the D gene is possibly TRBD1 (5 bases). V lost 6 bases and J lost 4, with 24 bases in between. The CDR3 totals 16 residues. Germline V CDR1 and CDR2: SQVTM, ANQGSEA. In DNA form, the CDR3 reads TGCAGCGTCTATGGCGTTCAGGGATCGGTCGGCTATGGCTACACCTTC. Its translation: CSVYGVQGSVGYGYTF. The full variable domain, its missing parts supplied by reference TRBV29-1 and TRBJ1-2, is SAVISQKPSRDICQRGTSLTIQCQVDSQVTMMFWYRQQPGQSLTLIATANQGSEATYESGFVIDKFPISRPNLTFSTLTVSNMSPEDSSIYLCSVYGVQGSVGYGYTFGSGTRLTVV.

The CDR3 DNA reads as TGTGCCAGCAGCTTAATAGCGTACGAAGAGACCCAGTACTTC. Protein: CASSLIAYEETQYF. The V gene is TRBV7-9, the J gene TRBJ2-5; TRBD2 is a possible D gene (5 bases). The V end lost 2 bases, the J end lost 3 bases, and 10 bases lay between the germline ends. Germline CDR1 reads SEHNR; CDR2 reads FQNEAQ (reference sequence). The CDR3 contains 14 residues.

The J gene is TRBJ2-2, the V gene TRBV4-1; TRBD2 might be the D (5 bases). This CDR3 has 15 amino acids. V was shortened by 4 bases and J by 6 bases, with 15 bases between the two germline ends. CDR1 is MGHRA, CDR2 YSYEKL, per germline. CDR3: CASSLAGPVAGELFF. The CDR3 nucleotides read TGCGCCAGCAGCCTGGCGGGCCCGGTAGCCGGGGAGCTGTTTTTT.